The 27 T cell receptor beta chains in this list originate from one sample, sequenced in a study of control samples from healthy donors and cancer patients. Only in-frame clones appear in the TCRdb table, and some are missing; sequencing was by immunoSEQ multiplex PCR. Reported are approximately 190,000 clones; the ten largest clones contain about 2.2%. Sequencing input: blood. Source of these receptors: a woman in her 30s in good health.

The J gene is TRBJ2-3, the V gene TRBV7-9, with 7 bases lining up with TRBD2. The CDR3 runs to 11 residues. Germline V gene data show CDR1 as SEHNR and CDR2 as FQNEAQ (reference sequence). CDR3 bases: TGTTCGGGGGGACTCACAGATACGCAGTATTTT. As protein: CSGGLTDTQYF.

The chain uses TRBV2 and TRBJ1-2; TRBD1 matches at 7 bases. Germline V lookup: CDR1 SNHLY, CDR2 FYNNEI. After removal of 7 bases from V and 4 bases from J, the junction contained 12 bases not matched to a gene. CDR3 length equals 15 residues. As DNA, the CDR3 is TGTGCCAGCAACCCAGAATGGGCAGGGGGCTATGGCTACACCTTC. Residues: CASNPEWAGGYGYTF.

The J gene is TRBJ2-4, the V gene TRBV11-3, with 9 bases lining up with TRBD1. This CDR3 has 16 amino acids. CDR1 and CDR2 (germline): SGHNT, YENEEA. After removal of 2 bases from V and 7 bases from J, the junction contained 9 bases not matched to a gene. CDR3 region: CASSLWVQGAGNIQYF. DNA for the CDR3: TGTGCCAGCAGCTTATGGGTACAGGGGGCGGGGAACATTCAGTACTTC.

The CDR3 region has the DNA TGTGCCAGCAGTTATAGGGCGGGGGCTAACTATGGCTACACCTTC. Encoded protein: CASSYRAGANYGYTF. The J gene is TRBJ1-2, the V gene TRBV6-5, with D perhaps matching TRBD1 (5 bases). The germline gives CDR1 MNHEY, CDR2 SVGAGI. The CDR3 spans 15 residues. The ends were cut back, 3 bases at V and 0 bases at J, with 11 bases in the middle.

The rearrangement links TRBV4-3 to TRBJ1-2; D gene ambiguous. Trimming removed 1 base from V and 2 bases from J, with 11 bases in between. CDR1 and CDR2 from the germline V gene are LGHNA and YSLEER. This CDR3 spans 15 amino acids. The CDR3 loop is CASSQVTGGNYGYTF. The CDR3, as DNA: TGCGCCAGCAGCCAAGTAACGGGTGGAAACTATGGCTACACCTTC.

The V gene is TRBV29-1, the J gene TRBJ1-4, with TRBD1 matching 7 bases. Germline V lookup: CDR1 SQVTM, CDR2 ANQGSEA. The CDR3 has 13 residues. The junction had 6 bases not matched to a gene; V was cut back by 4 bases and J by 7 bases. The CDR3 spells CSVAGQGGEKLFF. CDR3 in DNA: TGCAGCGTTGCGGGGCAGGGGGGTGAAAAACTGTTTTTT.

The chain couples TRBV9 to TRBJ2-2; TRBD2 matches at 7 bases. CDR1 SGDLS and CDR2 YYNGEE come from the germline V gene. The J segment lost 1 base and the V segment lost 4 bases, leaving 4 bases of the junction unmatched. CDR3 length: 15 residues. DNA for the CDR3: TGTGCCAGCAGCAGCGGGGCTAAGAACACCGGGGAGCTGTTTTTT. Its translation is CASSSGAKNTGELFF. The variable domain in full, completed from reference TRBV9 and TRBJ2-2, reads DSGVTQTPKHLITATGQRVTLRCSPRSGDLSVYWYQQSLDQGLQFLIQYYNGEERAKGNILERFSAQQFPDLHSELNLSSLELGDSALYFCASSSGAKNTGELFFGEGSRLTVL.

The chain recombines TRBV5-1 with TRBJ1-6, with TRBD1 as a possible D gene (5 bases). Per germline, CDR1 SGHRS and CDR2 YFSETQ. The V gene lost 4 bases and the J gene lost 8 bases, with 13 bases spanning the gap. CDR3 length: 14 amino acids. The CDR3 region is CASSRRQGDSPLHF. CDR3 nucleotide sequence: TGCGCCAGCAGCCGCCGGCAGGGAGATTCACCCCTCCACTTT.

This rearrangement joins TRBV19 to TRBJ1-2; D possibly corresponds to TRBD1 (5 bases). Germline V CDR1 and CDR2: LNHDA, SQIVND (reference sequence). The germline V and J ends were trimmed by 10 bases and 4 bases, with 16 bases remaining between them. The CDR3 length is 13 residues. The DNA for the CDR3 is TGTGCCATCTCTAAGGGGCTCCCCTATGGCTACACCTTC. Protein product: CAISKGLPYGYTF.

The chain is built from TRBV7-6 and TRBJ2-7; TRBD2 might be the D (5 bases). Germline V gene sequence: CDR1 SGHVS, CDR2 FNYEAQ. Trimming removed 4 bases at V and 0 bases at J, with 13 bases between. The CDR3 length is 15 residues. This CDR3 is CASSSSRGSSYEQYF. The CDR3 DNA sequence: TGTGCCAGCAGCTCATCCCGGGGAAGCTCCTACGAGCAGTACTTC.

The chain carries TRBV7-6 and TRBJ2-7; possible D gene TRBD1, 6 bases. CDR1 is SGHVS, CDR2 FNYEAQ, per germline. The CDR3 contains 14 residues. Trimming removed 4 bases from V and 3 bases from J, with 13 bases in between. Written as DNA, the CDR3 is TGTGCCAGCAGCTCCGACCTACAGGGCTACGAGCAGTACTTC. Protein product: CASSSDLQGYEQYF.

V is TRBV23-1 and J is TRBJ1-2, with D maybe TRBD1 (6 bases). TRBV23-1 has ORF status, its function being uncertain. The CDR3 sequence is 19 residues long. Trimming stripped 0 bases from V and 4 bases from J, with 24 bases between. The CDR3 bases are TGCGCCAGCAGTCAATCGCCCCCTTCGCTACAGGGTCACGGCTATGGCTACACCTTC. It codes for CASSQSPPSLQGHGYGYTF.

The gene calls are TRBV10-3 and TRBJ1-1, with TRBD1 identical over 10 bases. CDR1 is ENHRY and CDR2 is SYGVKD in the germline V gene. V gave up 6 bases and J gave up 6 bases; unmatched junction bases: 7. The CDR3 length is 14 residues. Here the CDR3 DNA reads TGTGCCATCAGAGGACAGGGGGAGGCCCCTGAAGCTTTCTTT. Its protein product is CAIRGQGEAPEAFF.

The chain employs TRBV7-2 and TRBJ2-2; weak D call: TRBD1 (5 bases). V shed 2 bases and J shed 2 bases, with 15 bases lying between them. The CDR3 sequence is 17 residues long. CDR1 and CDR2 from the germline V gene are SGHTA and FQGNSA. Written as DNA, the CDR3 is TGTGCCAGCAGCTTAATATCAGGGTGGCCCAACACCGGGGAGCTGTTTTTT. Protein sequence: CASSLISGWPNTGELFF. The entire variable domain, with the rest obtained from reference TRBV7-2 and TRBJ2-2, is as follows: GAGVSQSPSNKVTEKGKDVELRCDPISGHTALYWYRQSLGQGLEFLIYFQGNSAPDKSGLPSDRFSAERTGGSVSTLTIQRTQQEDSAVYLCASSLISGWPNTGELFFGEGSRLTVL.

The rearrangement uses TRBV27 and TRBJ2-7; 9 positions match TRBD2. Germline assignment: CDR1 MNHEY and CDR2 SMNVEV (reference sequence). V shed 4 bases, J shed 7 bases, and the junction held 11 bases outside the gene matches. CDR3 size: 15 residues. CDR3 protein: CASSSLAGAPAEQYF. Here the CDR3 DNA reads TGTGCCAGCAGTTCCTTAGCGGGGGCGCCGGCGGAGCAGTACTTC.

The rearrangement joins TRBV10-2 to TRBJ1-1; no clear D gene. The V end lost 7 bases, the J end lost 4 bases, and 13 bases lay between the germline ends. Germline CDR1 reads WSHSY; CDR2 reads SAAADI. The CDR3 length is 13 residues. The CDR3 sequence: CASTPPAFTEAFF. CDR3 nucleotide sequence: TGCGCCAGCACCCCTCCAGCCTTCACTGAAGCTTTCTTT.

The J gene is TRBJ1-5, the V gene TRBV9, with D perhaps matching TRBD1 (6 bases). Trimming stripped 3 bases from V and 0 bases from J, with 13 bases between. The CDR3 sequence is 16 residues long. The V gene's germline CDR1 is SGDLS and CDR2 YYNGEE. The CDR3 protein is CASSAGTPDSNQPQHF. CDR3 DNA sequence: TGTGCCAGCAGCGCCGGGACACCGGATAGCAATCAGCCCCAGCATTTT.

This chain joins TRBV9 and TRBJ1-1, with D unresolved. Germline V gene lookup returns CDR1 SGDLS and CDR2 YYNGEE. The V gene lost 2 bases and the J gene lost 1 base, with 6 bases spanning the gap. This CDR3 spans 13 amino acids. The CDR3 region is CASSVAPNTEAFF. CDR3 DNA: TGTGCCAGCAGCGTGGCCCCGAACACTGAAGCTTTCTTT.

V is TRBV5-1 and J is TRBJ1-6; tentative D call: TRBD1 (6 bases). Germline V gene lookup returns CDR1 SGHRS and CDR2 YFSETQ. CDR3 length: 16 amino acids. V shed 0 bases and J shed 2 bases, with 9 bases lying between them. The CDR3 region has the DNA TGCGCCAGCAGCTTGGCCGACAGGCCCTATAATTCACCCCTCCACTTT. Encoded protein: CASSLADRPYNSPLHF.

The chain has TRBV25-1 and TRBJ1-2; 9 bases are a match to TRBD1. CDR3 length: 13 amino acids. CDR1 is MGHDK and CDR2 is SYGVNS in the germline V gene. V gave up 7 bases and J gave up 4 bases; unmatched junction bases: 4. DNA of the CDR3: TGTGCCAGCACCGGGACAGGGTTCTATGGCTACACCTTC. As protein: CASTGTGFYGYTF.

For the CDR3, the DNA is TGTGCCAGCACTCCATTAGGCAGGGTATCCCACCCGGGCTCCGAAAAACTGTTTTTT. Translation gives CASTPLGRVSHPGSEKLFF. The V and J genes are TRBV27 and TRBJ1-4; D perhaps matches TRBD1 (5 bases). Germline CDR1 reads MNHEY; CDR2 reads SMNVEV (reference sequence). With 7 bases removed from V and 8 bases from J, the gap between germline ends came to 32 bases. The CDR3 runs to 19 residues.

This chain links TRBV19 with TRBJ2-7; either TRBD1 or TRBD2 may supply D (6 bases each). The germline gives CDR1 LNHDA, CDR2 SQIVND (reference sequence). The CDR3 spans 17 residues. Trimming removed 4 bases from V and 3 bases from J, with 22 bases in between. The CDR3 spells CASSRAGGPGNYYEQYF. For the CDR3, the DNA is TGTGCCAGTAGTAGGGCTGGGGGGCCTGGGAACTACTACGAGCAGTACTTC.

J is TRBJ2-5 and V is TRBV27; no clear D gene. Germline-derived CDR1 and CDR2 are MNHEY and SMNVEV (reference sequence). Trimming cost V 2 bases and J 4 bases, with 14 bases left between them. The CDR3 consists of 15 residues. The CDR3 nucleotides read TGTGCCAGCAGTTTAAACCCCCACAGAGCAGAGACCCAGTACTTC. As protein: CASSLNPHRAETQYF.

The gene calls are TRBV5-1 and TRBJ2-7; TRBD1 agrees at 8 bases. The ends lost 4 bases at V and 7 bases at J; junction bases unmatched: 7. The CDR3 totals 13 residues. Germline V gene data show CDR1 as SGHRS and CDR2 as YFSETQ. The CDR3 is CASSEVTGVEQYF. As DNA, the CDR3 is TGCGCCAGCAGCGAGGTGACAGGGGTTGAGCAGTACTTC.

V and J are TRBV5-1 and TRBJ2-7, with D possibly TRBD2 on 6 matching bases. Trimming removed 4 bases from V and 4 bases from J, with 15 bases in between. Germline assignment: CDR1 SGHRS and CDR2 YFSETQ. The CDR3 runs to 14 residues. The CDR3 region is CASSMAGRVYEQYF. In nucleotides, the CDR3 is TGCGCCAGCAGCATGGCGGGGCGTGTTTACGAGCAGTACTTC. Full variable domain (remainder filled in from reference TRBV5-1 and TRBJ2-7): KAGVTQTPRYLIKTRGQQVTLSCSPISGHRSVSWYQQTPGQGLQFLFEYFSETQRNKGNFPGRFSGRQFSNSRSEMNVSTLELGDSALYLCASSMAGRVYEQYFGPGTRLTVT.

The chain is built from TRBV2 and TRBJ2-3, with 11 bases matching TRBD2. This CDR3 comprises 16 residues. Unmatched junction bases numbered 11, after V lost 6 bases and J lost 6 bases. Looked up from germline, CDR1 is SNHLY and CDR2 is FYNNEI. CDR3 coding DNA: TGTGCCAGCAGCTACTTAGCGGGGGGGAGCAGGGATACGCAGTATTTT. Amino acids: CASSYLAGGSRDTQYF.

The gene calls are TRBV6-5 and TRBJ2-5; 7 bases match TRBD2. Trimming at V came to 0 bases and at J to 3 bases, leaving 4 bases not matched to a gene. The CDR3 is 15 residues long. Germline V gives CDR1 MNHEY, CDR2 SVGAGI. Here the CDR3 DNA reads TGTGCCAGCAGTTACTCGAGCGGGGCGAAAGAGACCCAGTACTTC. Translated: CASSYSSGAKETQYF.